This record covers a single T cell receptor beta chain. Its specificity is unknown. The data belong to a study of T cell responses to AZD1222 COVID-19 vaccine. Study results and limitations: Females made up more of the donors, who were largely white British, and clonal diversity may have come out too low. Baseline seropositivity characterized only six or seven AZD1222 recipients. Repertoires were collected only later (after the peak T cell response had occurred).

The assay was immunoSEQ multiplex PCR, and TCRdb's table has in-frame clones only and misses some. This table has some 170,000 clones, 94% appearing once. It was second doses at about 4 or about 12 weeks that were pooled. The sequencing used peripheral blood, collected 28 days after the second AZD1222 dose. The receptor comes from an adult who received the AZD1222 COVID-19 vaccine.

CDR3 in amino acids: CASSSYGTGGNQPQHF. CDR3 coding DNA: TGTGCCAGCAGCTCATATGGGACAGGGGGCAATCAGCCCCAGCATTTT. The rearrangement links TRBV7-9 to TRBJ1-5; 10 nucleotides line up with TRBD1. The J segment lost 2 bases and the V segment lost 4 bases, leaving 5 bases of the junction unmatched. This CDR3 has 16 residues. The germline CDR1 and CDR2 sequences are SEHNR and FQNEAQ (reference sequence). Looking up the rest from reference TRBV7-9 and TRBJ1-5 gives the full variable domain: DTGVSQNPRHKITKRGQNVTFRCDPISEHNRLYWYRQTLGQGPEFLTYFQNEAQLEKSRLLSDRFSAERPKGSFSTLEIQRTEQGDSAMYLCASSSYGTGGNQPQHFGDGTRLSIL.